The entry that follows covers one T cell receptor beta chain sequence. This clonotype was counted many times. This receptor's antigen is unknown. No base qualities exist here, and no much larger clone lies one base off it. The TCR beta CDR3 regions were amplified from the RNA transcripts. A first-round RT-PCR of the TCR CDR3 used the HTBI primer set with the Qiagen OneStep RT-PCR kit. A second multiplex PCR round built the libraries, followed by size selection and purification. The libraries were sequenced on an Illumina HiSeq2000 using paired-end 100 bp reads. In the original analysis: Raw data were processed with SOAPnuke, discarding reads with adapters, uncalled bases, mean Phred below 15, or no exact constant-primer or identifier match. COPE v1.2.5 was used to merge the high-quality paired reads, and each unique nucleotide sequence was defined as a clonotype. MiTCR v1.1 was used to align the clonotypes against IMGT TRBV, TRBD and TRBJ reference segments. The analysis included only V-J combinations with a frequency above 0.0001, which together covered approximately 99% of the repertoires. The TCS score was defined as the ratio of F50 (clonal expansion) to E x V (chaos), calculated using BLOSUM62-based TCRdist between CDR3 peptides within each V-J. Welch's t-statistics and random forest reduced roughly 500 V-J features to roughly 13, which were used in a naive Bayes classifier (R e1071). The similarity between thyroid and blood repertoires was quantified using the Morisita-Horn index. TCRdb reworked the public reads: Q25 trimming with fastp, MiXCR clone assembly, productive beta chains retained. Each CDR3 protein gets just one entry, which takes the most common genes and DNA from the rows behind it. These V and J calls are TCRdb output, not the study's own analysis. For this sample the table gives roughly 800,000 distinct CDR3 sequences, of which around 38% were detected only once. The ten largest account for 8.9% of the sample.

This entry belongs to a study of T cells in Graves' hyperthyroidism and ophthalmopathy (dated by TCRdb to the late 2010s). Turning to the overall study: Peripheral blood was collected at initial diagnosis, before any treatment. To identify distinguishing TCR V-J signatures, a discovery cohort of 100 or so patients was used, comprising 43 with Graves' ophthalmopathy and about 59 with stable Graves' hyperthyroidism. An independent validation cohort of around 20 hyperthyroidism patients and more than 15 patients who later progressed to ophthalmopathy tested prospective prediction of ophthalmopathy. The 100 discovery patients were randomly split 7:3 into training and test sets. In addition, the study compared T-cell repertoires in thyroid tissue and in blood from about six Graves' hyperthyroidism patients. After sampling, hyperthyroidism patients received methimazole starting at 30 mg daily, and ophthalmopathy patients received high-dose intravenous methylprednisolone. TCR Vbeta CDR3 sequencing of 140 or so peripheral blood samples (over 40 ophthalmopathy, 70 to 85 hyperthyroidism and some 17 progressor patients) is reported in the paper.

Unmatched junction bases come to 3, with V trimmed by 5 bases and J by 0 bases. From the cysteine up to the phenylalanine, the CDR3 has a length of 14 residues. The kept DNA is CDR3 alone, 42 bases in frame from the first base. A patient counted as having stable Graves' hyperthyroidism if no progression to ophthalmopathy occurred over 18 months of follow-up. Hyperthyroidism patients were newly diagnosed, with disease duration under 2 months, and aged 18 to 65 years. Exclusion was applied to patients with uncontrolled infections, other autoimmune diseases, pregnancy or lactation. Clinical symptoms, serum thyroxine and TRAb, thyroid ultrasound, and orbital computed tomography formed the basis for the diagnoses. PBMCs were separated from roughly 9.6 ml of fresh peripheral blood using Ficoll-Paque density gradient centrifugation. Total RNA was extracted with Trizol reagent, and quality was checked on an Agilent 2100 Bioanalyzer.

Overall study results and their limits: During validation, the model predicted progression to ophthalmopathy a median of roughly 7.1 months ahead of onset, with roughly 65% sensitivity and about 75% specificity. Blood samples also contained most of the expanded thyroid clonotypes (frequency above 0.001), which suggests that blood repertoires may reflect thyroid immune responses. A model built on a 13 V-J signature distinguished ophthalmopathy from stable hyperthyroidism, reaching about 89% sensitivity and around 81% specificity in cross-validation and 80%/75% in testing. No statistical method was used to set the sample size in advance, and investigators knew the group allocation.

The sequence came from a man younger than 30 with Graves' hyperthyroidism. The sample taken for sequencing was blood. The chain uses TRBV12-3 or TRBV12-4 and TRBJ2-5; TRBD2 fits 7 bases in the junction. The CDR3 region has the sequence CASSPGGHQETQYF. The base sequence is TGTGCCAGCAGTCCGGGGGGTCACCAAGAGACCCAGTACTTC.